The T cell receptor (beta chain) under discussion was sequenced for a study of cytomegalovirus exposure and HLA in healthy donors. Study-wide results and limits: Further analysis was carried out later, and it showed several of the most significant clusters appearing linked to common viral pathogens. In a later analysis, TCR beta V- and J-gene trimming showed a link to a missense DCLRE1C variant.

Regarding this clone: What it recognizes is unknown.

V was trimmed by 4 bases and J by 12 bases, leaving 25 bases between them. The CDR3 length is 16 residues. Germline CDR1 and CDR2: SGHDN and FVKESK. The study ran its PCR with 60 Vbeta and 13 Jbeta primers. Only in-frame clones appear in the TCRdb table, and some are missing; sequencing was by immunoSEQ multiplex PCR. This specimen shows roughly 190,000 clones; the ten leading clones hold about 0.81%. The J gene is TRBJ2-1, the V gene TRBV14; possible D gene TRBD2, 6 bases. The sequenced sample was PBMCs. The receptor's source is a woman between 18 and 30 years old in good health and CMV-seropositive. CDR3 sequence: CASSPGLATEYRGQFF. As DNA, the CDR3 is TGTGCCAGCAGCCCTGGGCTAGCGACAGAATACAGAGGGCAGTTCTTC.